This entry describes one TCR beta chain. Its antigen is not known. The data derive from a study of cytomegalovirus exposure and HLA in healthy donors. About the study: Clustering assigned 70% to 85% of the approximately 400 genotyped donors to the Caucasian-associated ancestry cluster.

Germline lookup yields CDR1 DFQATT and CDR2 SNEGSKA (reference sequence). This CDR3 region has 10 residues. Both 60 Vbeta primers and 13 Jbeta primers went into the PCR. The protocol was immunoSEQ multiplex PCR, while the TCRdb copy is restricted to in-frame clones and leaves out a portion. The sample yields approximately 150,000 clones, roughly 80% seen once. Study-wide results and limits: In an earlier analysis, productive rearrangement rates for most beta V segments clustered near 87% or 30%.

This chain joins TRBV20-1 and TRBJ2-5; TRBD1 might be the D (7 bases). This TCR was sampled from a man aged 25 to 40 in good health and CMV-seronegative. The specimen sequenced was PBMCs. This chain's CDR3 is CRSGGQTQYF. The CDR3 DNA is TGCAGATCAGGGGGGCAGACCCAGTACTTC.